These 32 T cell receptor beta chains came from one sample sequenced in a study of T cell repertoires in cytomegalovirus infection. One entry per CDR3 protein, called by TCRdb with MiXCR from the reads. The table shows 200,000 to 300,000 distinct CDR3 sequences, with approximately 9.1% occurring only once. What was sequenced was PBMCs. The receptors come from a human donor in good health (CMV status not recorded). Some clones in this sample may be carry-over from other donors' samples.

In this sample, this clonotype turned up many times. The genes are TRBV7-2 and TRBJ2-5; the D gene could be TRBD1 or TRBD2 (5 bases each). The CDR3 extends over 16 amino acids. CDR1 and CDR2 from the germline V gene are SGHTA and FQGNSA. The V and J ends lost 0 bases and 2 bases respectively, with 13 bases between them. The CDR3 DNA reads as TGTGCCAGCAGCTTAGCTCCCGGGGCAGGGCAAGAGACCCAGTACTTC. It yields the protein CASSLAPGAGQETQYF.

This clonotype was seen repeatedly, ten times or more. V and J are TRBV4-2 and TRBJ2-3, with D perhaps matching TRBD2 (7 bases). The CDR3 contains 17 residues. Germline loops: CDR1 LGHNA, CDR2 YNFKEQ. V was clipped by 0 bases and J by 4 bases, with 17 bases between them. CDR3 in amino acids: CASSQDPRGAIADTQYF. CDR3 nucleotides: TGTGCCAGCAGCCAAGATCCTCGGGGGGCAATCGCAGATACGCAGTATTTT.

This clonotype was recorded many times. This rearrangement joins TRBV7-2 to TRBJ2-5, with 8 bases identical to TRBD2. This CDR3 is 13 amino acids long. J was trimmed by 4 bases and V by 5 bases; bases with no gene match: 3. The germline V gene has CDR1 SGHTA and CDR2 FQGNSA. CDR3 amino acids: CASSPAGGETQYF. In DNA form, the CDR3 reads TGTGCCAGCAGCCCCGCGGGGGGAGAGACCCAGTACTTC. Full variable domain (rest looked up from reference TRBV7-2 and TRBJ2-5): GAGVSQSPSNKVTEKGKDVELRCDPISGHTALYWYRQSLGQGLEFLIYFQGNSAPDKSGLPSDRFSAERTGGSVSTLTIQRTQQEDSAVYLCASSPAGGETQYFGPGTRLLVL.

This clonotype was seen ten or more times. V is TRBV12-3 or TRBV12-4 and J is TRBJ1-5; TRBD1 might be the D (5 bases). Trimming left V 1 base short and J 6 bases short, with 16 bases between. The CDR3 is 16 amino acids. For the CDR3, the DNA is TGTGCCAGCAGTTTAGAGGATGGGGGTTCCAGTCAGCCCCAGCATTTT. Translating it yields CASSLEDGGSSQPQHF.

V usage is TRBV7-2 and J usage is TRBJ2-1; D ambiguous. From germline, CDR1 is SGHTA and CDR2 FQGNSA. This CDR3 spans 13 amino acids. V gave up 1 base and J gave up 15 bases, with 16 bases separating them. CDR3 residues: CASSLEGGRLGFF. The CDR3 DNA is TGTGCCAGCAGCTTAGAAGGTGGCCGGTTGGGGTTCTTC.

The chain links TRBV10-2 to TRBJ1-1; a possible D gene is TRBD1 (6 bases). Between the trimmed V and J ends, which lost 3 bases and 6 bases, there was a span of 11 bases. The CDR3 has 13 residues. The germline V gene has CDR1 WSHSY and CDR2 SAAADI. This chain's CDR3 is CASSETGKPEAFF. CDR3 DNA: TGCGCCAGCAGTGAAACAGGGAAGCCTGAAGCTTTCTTT.

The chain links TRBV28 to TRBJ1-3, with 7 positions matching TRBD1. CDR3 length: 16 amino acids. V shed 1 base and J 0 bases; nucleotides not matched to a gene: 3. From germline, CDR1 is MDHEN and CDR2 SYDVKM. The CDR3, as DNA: TGTGCCAGCAGTTTATTAGGGGGCGCCTCTGGAAACACCATATATTTT. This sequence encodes CASSLLGGASGNTIYF.

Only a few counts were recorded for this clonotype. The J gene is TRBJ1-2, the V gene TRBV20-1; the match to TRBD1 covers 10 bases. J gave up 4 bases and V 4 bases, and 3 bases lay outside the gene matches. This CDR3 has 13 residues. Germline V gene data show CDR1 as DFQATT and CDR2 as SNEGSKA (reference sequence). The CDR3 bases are TGCAGTGCTATCCGGACAGGGGGCTATGGCTACACCTTC. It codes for CSAIRTGGYGYTF.

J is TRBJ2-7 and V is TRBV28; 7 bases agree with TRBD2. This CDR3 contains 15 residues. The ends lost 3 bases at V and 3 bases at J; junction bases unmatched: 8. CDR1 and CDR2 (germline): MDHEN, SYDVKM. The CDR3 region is CASSFGGGEGYEQYF. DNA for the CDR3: TGTGCCAGCAGTTTCGGGGGAGGGGAAGGCTACGAGCAGTACTTC.

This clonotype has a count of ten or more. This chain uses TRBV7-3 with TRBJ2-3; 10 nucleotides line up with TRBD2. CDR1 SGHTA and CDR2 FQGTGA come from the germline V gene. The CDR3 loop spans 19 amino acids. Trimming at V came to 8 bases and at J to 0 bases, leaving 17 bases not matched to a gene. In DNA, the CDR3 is TGTGCCAGCCCTGATGATCTAGCGGGGGCCAAAGCTAGCACAGATACGCAGTATTTT. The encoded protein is CASPDDLAGAKASTDTQYF.

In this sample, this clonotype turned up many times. CDR3 nucleotide sequence: TGTGCCAGCAGCTTTCAGCGGGGGGGAAACACCGGGGAGCTGTTTTTT. Amino acids: CASSFQRGGNTGELFF. J is TRBJ2-2 and V is TRBV7-8; 10 nucleotides agree with TRBD2. The CDR3 contains 16 residues. The V segment lost 3 bases and the J segment 2 bases; nucleotides outside the gene matches: 3. Germline-derived CDR1 and CDR2 are SGHVS and FQNEAQ.

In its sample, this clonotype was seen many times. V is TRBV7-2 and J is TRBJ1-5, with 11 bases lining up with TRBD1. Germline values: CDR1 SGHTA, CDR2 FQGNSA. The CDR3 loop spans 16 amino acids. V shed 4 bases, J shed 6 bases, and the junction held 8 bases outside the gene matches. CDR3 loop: CASSSSDRGPAQPQHF. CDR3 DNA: TGTGCCAGCAGCTCCTCGGACAGGGGGCCCGCTCAGCCCCAGCATTTT.

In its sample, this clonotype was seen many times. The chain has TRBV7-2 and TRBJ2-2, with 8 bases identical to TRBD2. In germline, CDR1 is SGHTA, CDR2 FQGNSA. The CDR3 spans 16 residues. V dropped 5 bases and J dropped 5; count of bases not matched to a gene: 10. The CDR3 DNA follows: TGTGCCAGCAGCCAGCCTAGCGGGCTTCTTACCGGGGAGCTGTTTTTT. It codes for CASSQPSGLLTGELFF. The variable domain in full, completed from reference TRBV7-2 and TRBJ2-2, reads GAGVSQSPSNKVTEKGKDVELRCDPISGHTALYWYRQSLGQGLEFLIYFQGNSAPDKSGLPSDRFSAERTGGSVSTLTIQRTQQEDSAVYLCASSQPSGLLTGELFFGEGSRLTVL.

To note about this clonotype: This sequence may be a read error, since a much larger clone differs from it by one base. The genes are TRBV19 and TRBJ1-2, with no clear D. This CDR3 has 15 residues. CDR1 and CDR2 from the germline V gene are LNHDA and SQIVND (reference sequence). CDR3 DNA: TGTGCCAGTAGTATACTCCCCGCAGTGAACTGTGGCTACACCTTC. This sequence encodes CASSILPAVNCGYTF.

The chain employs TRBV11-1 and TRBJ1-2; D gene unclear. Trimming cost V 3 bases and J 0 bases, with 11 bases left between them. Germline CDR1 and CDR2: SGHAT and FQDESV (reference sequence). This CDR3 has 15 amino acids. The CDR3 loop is CASSFYRAPNYGYTF. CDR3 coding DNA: TGTGCCAGCAGCTTCTACAGAGCCCCTAACTATGGCTACACCTTC.

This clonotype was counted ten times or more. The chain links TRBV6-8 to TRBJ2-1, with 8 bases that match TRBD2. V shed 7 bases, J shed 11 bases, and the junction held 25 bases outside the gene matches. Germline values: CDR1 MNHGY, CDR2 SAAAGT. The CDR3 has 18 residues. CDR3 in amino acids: CASTTSKAGDPSQSKQFF. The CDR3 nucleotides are TGTGCCAGCACCACATCCAAAGCGGGGGACCCATCACAATCAAAGCAGTTCTTC.

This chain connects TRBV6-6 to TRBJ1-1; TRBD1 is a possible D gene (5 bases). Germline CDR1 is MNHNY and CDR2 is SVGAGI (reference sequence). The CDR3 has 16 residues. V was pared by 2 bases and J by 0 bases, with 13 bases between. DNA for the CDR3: TGTGCCAGCAGTTACCAGGGCCGGGGGTTGAACACTGAAGCTTTCTTT. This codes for CASSYQGRGLNTEAFF.

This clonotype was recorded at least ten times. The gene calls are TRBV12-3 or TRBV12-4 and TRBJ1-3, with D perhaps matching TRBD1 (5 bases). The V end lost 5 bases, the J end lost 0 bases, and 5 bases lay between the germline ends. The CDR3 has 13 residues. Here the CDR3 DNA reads TGTGCCAGCAGTGGGGGCTCTGGAAACACCATATATTTT. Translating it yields CASSGGSGNTIYF.

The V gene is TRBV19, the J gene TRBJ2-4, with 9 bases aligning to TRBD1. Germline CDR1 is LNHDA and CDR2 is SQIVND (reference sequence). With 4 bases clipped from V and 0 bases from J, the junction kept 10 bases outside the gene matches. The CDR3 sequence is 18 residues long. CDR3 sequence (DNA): TGTGCCAGTAGTAAATGGGGACAGGGAACCCTAGCCAAAAACATTCAGTACTTC. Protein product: CASSKWGQGTLAKNIQYF.

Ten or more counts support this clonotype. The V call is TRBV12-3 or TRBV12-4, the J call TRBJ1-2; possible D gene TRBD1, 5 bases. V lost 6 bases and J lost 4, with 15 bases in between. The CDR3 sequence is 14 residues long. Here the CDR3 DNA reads TGTGCCAGCAGACGCGGGGGAACCGGCTATGGCTACACCTTC. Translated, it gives CASRRGGTGYGYTF.

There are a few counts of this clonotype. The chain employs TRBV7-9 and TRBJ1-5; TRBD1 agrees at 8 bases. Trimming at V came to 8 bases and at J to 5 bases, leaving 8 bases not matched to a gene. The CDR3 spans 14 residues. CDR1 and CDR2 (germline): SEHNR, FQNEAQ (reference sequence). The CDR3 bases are TGTGCCAGCGCAACTGTGACAGGGGATCAGCCCCAGCATTTT. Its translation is CASATVTGDQPQHF.

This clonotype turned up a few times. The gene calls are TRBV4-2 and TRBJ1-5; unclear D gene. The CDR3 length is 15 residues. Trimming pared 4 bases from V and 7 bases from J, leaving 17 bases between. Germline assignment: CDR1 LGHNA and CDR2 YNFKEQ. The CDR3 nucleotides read TGTGCCAGCAGCCCAGGCGGTCTCCAAAACCAGCCCCAGCATTTT. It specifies CASSPGGLQNQPQHF.

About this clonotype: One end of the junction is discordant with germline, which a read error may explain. The CDR3 sequence: CASSYGNQSQHF. CDR3 in DNA: TGTGCCAGCAGTTACGGCAATCAGTCCCAGCATTTT. This rearrangement joins TRBV6-2 or TRBV6-3 to TRBJ1-5; D ambiguous. Germline V lookup: CDR1 MNHEY, CDR2 SVGEGT. The CDR3 has 12 amino acids.

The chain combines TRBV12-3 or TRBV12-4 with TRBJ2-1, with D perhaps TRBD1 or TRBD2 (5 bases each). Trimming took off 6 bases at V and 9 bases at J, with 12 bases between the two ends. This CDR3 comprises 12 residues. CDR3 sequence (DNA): TGTGCCAGCAGCCTTTGGGGGACTGAGCAGTTCTTC. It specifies CASSLWGTEQFF.

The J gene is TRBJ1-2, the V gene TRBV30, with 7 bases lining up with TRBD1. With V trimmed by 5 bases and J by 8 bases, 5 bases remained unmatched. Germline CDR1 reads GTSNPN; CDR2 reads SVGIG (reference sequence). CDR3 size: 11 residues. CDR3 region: CAWAWTGGYTF. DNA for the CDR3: TGTGCCTGGGCATGGACAGGCGGCTACACCTTC.

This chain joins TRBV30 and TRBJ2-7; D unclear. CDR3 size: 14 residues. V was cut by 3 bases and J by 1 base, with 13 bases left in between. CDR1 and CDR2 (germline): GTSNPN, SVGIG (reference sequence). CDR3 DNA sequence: TGTGCCTGGAGCCTCGGAACGGTATCCTACGAGCAGTACTTC. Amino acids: CAWSLGTVSYEQYF.

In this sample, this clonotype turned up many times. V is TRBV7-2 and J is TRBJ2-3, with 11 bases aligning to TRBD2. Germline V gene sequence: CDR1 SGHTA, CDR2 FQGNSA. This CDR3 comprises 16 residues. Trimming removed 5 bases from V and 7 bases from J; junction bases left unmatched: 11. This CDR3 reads CASSAQTSGKVYTQYF. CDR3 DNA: TGTGCCAGCAGCGCCCAGACTAGCGGGAAGGTTTATACGCAGTATTTT. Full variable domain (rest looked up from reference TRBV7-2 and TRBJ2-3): GAGVSQSPSNKVTEKGKDVELRCDPISGHTALYWYRQSLGQGLEFLIYFQGNSAPDKSGLPSDRFSAERTGGSVSTLTIQRTQQEDSAVYLCASSAQTSGKVYTQYFGPGTRLTVL.

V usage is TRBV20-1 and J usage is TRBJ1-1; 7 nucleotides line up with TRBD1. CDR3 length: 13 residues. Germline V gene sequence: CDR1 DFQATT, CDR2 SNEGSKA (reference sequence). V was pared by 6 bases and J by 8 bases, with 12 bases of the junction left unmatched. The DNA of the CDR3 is TGCAGTGCCCAGGGACAGCCCGCCGTGGAAGCTTTCTTT. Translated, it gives CSAQGQPAVEAFF.

The CDR3 bases are TGCAGTGTTCCGGACAGCCTCGGAGACGAGCAGTACTTC. Its protein is CSVPDSLGDEQYF. The genes are TRBV20-1 and TRBJ2-7, with D possibly matching TRBD1 (6 bases). The germline V gene encodes CDR1 DFQATT and CDR2 SNEGSKA (reference sequence). The CDR3 is 13 amino acids. Trimming shortened V by 7 bases and J by 5 bases, and 18 bases separated the two germline ends.

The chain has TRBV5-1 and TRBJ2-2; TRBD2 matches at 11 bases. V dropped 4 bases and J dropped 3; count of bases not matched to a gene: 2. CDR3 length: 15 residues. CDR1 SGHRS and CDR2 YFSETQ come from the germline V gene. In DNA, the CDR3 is TGCGCCAGCAGCGGGACTAGCGGTTACACCGGGGAGCTGTTTTTT. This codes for CASSGTSGYTGELFF.

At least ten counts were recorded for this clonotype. The CDR3 nucleotides read TGTGCCAGCAGTCTGCTTCAGTTTAAGAGGGGCACTGAAGCTTTCTTT. It translates to CASSLLQFKRGTEAFF. The chain is built from TRBV6-2 or TRBV6-3 and TRBJ1-1, with D perhaps matching TRBD1 (5 bases). The germline V gene encodes CDR1 MNHEY and CDR2 SVGEGT. The CDR3 has 16 amino acids. Trimming pared 5 bases from V and 4 bases from J, leaving 20 bases between.

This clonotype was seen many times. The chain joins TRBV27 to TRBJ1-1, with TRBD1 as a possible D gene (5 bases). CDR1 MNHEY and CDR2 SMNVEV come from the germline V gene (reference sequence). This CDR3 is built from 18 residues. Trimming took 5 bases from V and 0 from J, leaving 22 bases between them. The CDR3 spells CASSLLGLGVGMNTEAFF. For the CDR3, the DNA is TGTGCCAGCAGTCTACTGGGTCTAGGGGTAGGCATGAACACTGAAGCTTTCTTT.